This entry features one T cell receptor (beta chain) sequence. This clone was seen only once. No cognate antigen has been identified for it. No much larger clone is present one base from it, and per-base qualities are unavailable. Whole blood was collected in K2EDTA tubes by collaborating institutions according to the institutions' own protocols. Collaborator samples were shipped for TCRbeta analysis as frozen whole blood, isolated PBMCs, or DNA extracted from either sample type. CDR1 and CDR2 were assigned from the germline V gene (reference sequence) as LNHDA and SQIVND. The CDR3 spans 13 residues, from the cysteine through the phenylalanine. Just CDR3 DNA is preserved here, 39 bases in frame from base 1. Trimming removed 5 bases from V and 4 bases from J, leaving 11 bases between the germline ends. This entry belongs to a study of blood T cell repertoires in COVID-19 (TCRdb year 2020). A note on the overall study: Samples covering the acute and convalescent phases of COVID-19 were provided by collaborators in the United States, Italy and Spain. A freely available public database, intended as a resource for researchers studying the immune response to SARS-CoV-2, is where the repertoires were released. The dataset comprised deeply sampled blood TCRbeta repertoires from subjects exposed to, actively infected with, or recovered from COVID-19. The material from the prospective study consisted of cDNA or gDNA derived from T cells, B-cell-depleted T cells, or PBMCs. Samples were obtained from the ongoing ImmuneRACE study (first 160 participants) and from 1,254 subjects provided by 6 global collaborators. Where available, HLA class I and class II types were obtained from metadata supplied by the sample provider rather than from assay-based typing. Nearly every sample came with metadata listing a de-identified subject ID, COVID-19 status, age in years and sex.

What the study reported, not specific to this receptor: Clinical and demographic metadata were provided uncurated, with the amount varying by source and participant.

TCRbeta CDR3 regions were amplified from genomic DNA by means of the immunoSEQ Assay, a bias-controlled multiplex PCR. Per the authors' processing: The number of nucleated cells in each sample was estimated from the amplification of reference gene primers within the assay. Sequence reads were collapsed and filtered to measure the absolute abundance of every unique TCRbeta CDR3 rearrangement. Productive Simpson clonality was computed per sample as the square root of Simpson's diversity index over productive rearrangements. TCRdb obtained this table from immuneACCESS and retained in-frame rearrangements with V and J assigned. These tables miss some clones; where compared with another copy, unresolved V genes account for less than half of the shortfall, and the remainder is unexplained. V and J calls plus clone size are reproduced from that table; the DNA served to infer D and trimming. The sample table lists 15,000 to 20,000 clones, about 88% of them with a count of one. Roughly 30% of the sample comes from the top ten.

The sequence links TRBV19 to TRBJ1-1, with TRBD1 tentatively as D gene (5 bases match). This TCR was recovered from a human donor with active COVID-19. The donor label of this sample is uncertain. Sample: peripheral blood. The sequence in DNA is TGTGCCAGTAGTTTAGGCAGGGCCACTGAAGCTTTCTTT. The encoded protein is CASSLGRATEAFF.